The sequence of this TCR beta chain was determined in a study of shared clonotypes between healthy human individuals. TCRdb's copy holds only in-frame clones and misses some; the assay was immunoSEQ multiplex PCR. The table records about 1 million clones, about 80% of them present only once. The CDR3 is 17 amino acids. V shed 5 bases and J 3 bases; nucleotides not matched to a gene: 7. CDR1 and CDR2 (germline): SGHAT, FQNNGV. A split of CD4+ cells into CD45RA+ naive and CD45RA-negative memory subsets was performed. The chain recombines TRBV11-2 with TRBJ2-3; 14 nucleotides line up with TRBD2. The TCR sequence derives from a man aged 18 to 30 in good health. The sample taken for sequencing was memory CD4+ T cells sorted from blood. The subset here: CD45RA-negative fraction. The CDR3, as DNA: TGTGCCAGCAGCCCGGGACTAGCGGGAGAAGGTACAGATACGCAGTATTTT. It translates to CASSPGLAGEGTDTQYF. Full variable domain (rest looked up from reference TRBV11-2 and TRBJ2-3): EAGVAQSPRYKIIEKRQSVAFWCNPISGHATLYWYQQILGQGPKLLIQFQNNGVVDDSQLPKDRFSAERLKGVDSTLKIQPAKLEDSAVYLCASSPGLAGEGTDTQYFGPGTRLTVL.